Sequencing of this T cell receptor beta chain was carried out in a study of OX40 agonist ivuxolimab in advanced cancers. This clone was seen a single time. Autoimmune disease history or systemic immunosuppression was exclusionary. Germline lookup yields CDR1 DFQATT and CDR2 SNEGSKA (reference sequence). CDR3 length equals 11 residues. The germline V and J ends were trimmed by 6 bases and 4 bases, with 10 bases remaining between them. TCRdb's table, derived via immunoSEQ multiplex PCR, lists solely in-frame clones and lacks some. The data contain more than 85,000 clones, 91% of them singletons. This specimen consisted of CD4+ or CD8+ T cells sorted from blood, obtained in a trial of the OX40 agonist ivuxolimab. The chain recombines TRBV20-1 with TRBJ2-7; weak D call: TRBD2 (5 bases). This TCR was recovered from an adult with an advanced solid tumor such as melanoma, head and neck, liver or kidney cancer. CDR3 protein: CSARTQYEQYF. In DNA, the CDR3 is TGCAGTGCCAGGACTCAATACGAGCAGTACTTC.